These 25 T cell receptor beta chains came from one sample sequenced in a study of spatial heterogeneity in lung cancer. Findings and caveats of the study: Tumoral mutation counts were tracked by counts of expanded intratumoral alpha and beta TCRs.

No antigen has been assigned to these receptors. The time point denotes: sample taken at primary tumor resection. One entry per CDR3 protein, called by TCRdb with MiXCR from the 5' RACE reads. The sample has 15,000 to 20,000 distinct CDR3 sequences, roughly 7.3% seen once. Sequencing used lung tumor tissue, obtained at surgery. The receptor set was obtained from a female donor with early-stage non-small cell lung cancer.

This clonotype has only a few counts. The CDR3 region is CASSLEISRAYNEQFF. The CDR3 DNA is TGTGCCAGCAGCCTAGAGATTTCGCGGGCTTACAATGAGCAGTTCTTC. This chain joins TRBV12-3 or TRBV12-4 and TRBJ2-1, with TRBD2 as a possible D gene (5 bases). V was cut by 6 bases and J by 4 bases, with 19 bases left in between. The CDR3 is 16 residues long.

This clonotype was detected a few times. This chain connects TRBV5-1 to TRBJ2-5; D unclear. CDR3 length: 15 residues. The germline V gene has CDR1 SGHRS and CDR2 YFSETQ. The V end was cut by 3 bases, the J end by 5 bases, with 17 bases between. The CDR3 region is CASSSGRTVGETQYF. The DNA of the CDR3 is TGCGCCAGCAGCTCCGGAAGGACCGTCGGGGAGACCCAGTACTTC.

Judged by abundance, this clonotype is medium-sized. The chain carries TRBV5-1 and TRBJ2-1; 7 nucleotides match TRBD1. Trimming at V came to 4 bases and at J to 2 bases, leaving 12 bases not matched to a gene. The CDR3 spans 17 residues. Germline values: CDR1 SGHRS, CDR2 YFSETQ. The CDR3 DNA is TGCGCCAGCAGCGCTATGCGACCGGGACAGACCTACAATGAGCAGTTCTTC. Translation gives CASSAMRPGQTYNEQFF.

This clonotype was seen a few times. The genes are TRBV12-3 or TRBV12-4 and TRBJ2-2, with a tentative D call TRBD2 (5 bases). This CDR3 spans 16 amino acids. Deletions cut 9 bases from V and 3 bases from J, with 20 bases between. CDR3 sequence reads: CASRLSARGHTGELFF. The CDR3 coding sequence is TGTGCCAGTCGATTAAGCGCACGGGGTCACACCGGGGAGCTGTTTTTT.

This clonotype was seen at least ten times. The rearrangement uses TRBV6-6 and TRBJ2-3, with D possibly matching TRBD1 (5 bases). V was shortened by 2 bases and J by 0 bases, with 9 bases between the two germline ends. This CDR3 has 15 amino acids. In germline, CDR1 is MNHNY, CDR2 SVGAGI (reference sequence). The CDR3 reads CASSYRTQSTDTQYF. The DNA of the CDR3 is TGTGCCAGCAGTTACCGGACACAGAGCACAGATACGCAGTATTTT.

CDR3 sequence (DNA): TGCGCCAGCAGCTTTGGGGATGTGGGTGAGCAGTTCTTC. It specifies CASSFGDVGEQFF. V is TRBV5-1 and J is TRBJ2-1; D is unclear. This CDR3 has 13 residues. With 2 bases removed from V and 9 bases from J, the gap between germline ends came to 12 bases. Germline-derived CDR1 and CDR2 are SGHRS and YFSETQ.

This clonotype was recorded at least ten times. V usage is TRBV7-8 and J usage is TRBJ1-3; 7 positions agree with TRBD1. This CDR3 contains 14 residues. Germline CDR1 reads SGHVS; CDR2 reads FQNEAQ. Trimming at V came to 4 bases and at J to 4 bases, leaving 4 bases not matched to a gene. In DNA, the CDR3 is TGTGCCAGCAGCTCTAGGGACAGCGGAAACACCATATATTTT. It translates to CASSSRDSGNTIYF.

This clonotype has a count of ten or more. The chain combines TRBV27 with TRBJ1-5; 7 bases fit TRBD1. The CDR3 runs 14 residues. The junction had 4 bases not matched to a gene; V was cut back by 4 bases and J by 4 bases. Germline V gene lookup returns CDR1 MNHEY and CDR2 SMNVEV (reference sequence). CDR3 coding DNA: TGTGCCAGCAGTTATGGGACAGAGAATCAGCCCCAGCATTTT. Protein: CASSYGTENQPQHF.

Notes on this clonotype: Just one base apart from a much larger clone, this may be a read error. The CDR3 loop is CASSPVMGQGVDTQYF. Here the CDR3 DNA reads TGTGCCAGCAGCCCCGTGATGGGGCAGGGGGTCGATACGCAGTATTTT. The genes are TRBV7-8 and TRBJ2-3, with 7 bases identical to TRBD1. In germline, CDR1 is SGHVS, CDR2 FQNEAQ. The trim removed 5 bases at V and 6 bases at J, leaving 14 bases unmatched. This CDR3 is built from 16 residues. Using reference TRBV7-8 and TRBJ2-3 for the parts outside the CDR3, the full variable domain is GAGVSQSPRYKVAKRGQDVALRCDPISGHVSLFWYQQALGQGPEFLTYFQNEAQLDKSGLPSDRFFAERPEGSVSTLKIQRTQQEDSAVYLCASSPVMGQGVDTQYFGPGTRLTVL.

This clonotype was recorded many times. Relative to the germline gene, one junction end is altered; a read error may explain this. This chain connects TRBV6-1 to TRBJ1-1; maybe TRBD1 (6 bases). Germline values: CDR1 MNHNS, CDR2 SASEGT. The CDR3 consists of 13 residues. The CDR3 coding sequence is TGTGCCAGCATTGAACGGAGGGGGACTGAAGCTTTCTTT. It encodes CASIERRGTEAFF.

This chain connects TRBV4-1 to TRBJ2-3; 14 bases agree with TRBD2. Trimming took 2 bases from V and 0 from J; bases not matched to a gene: 10. The length of the CDR3 is 20 residues. Germline lookup yields CDR1 MGHRA and CDR2 YSYEKL. Here the CDR3 DNA reads TGCGCCAGCAGCCAACCCGGACTAGCGGGGGGCCGAATGAGCACAGATACGCAGTATTTT. Amino acids: CASSQPGLAGGRMSTDTQYF.

This clonotype was detected a few times. This chain connects TRBV7-6 to TRBJ1-2, with TRBD1 identical over 8 bases. Germline V gene data show CDR1 as SGHVS and CDR2 as FNYEAQ. V lost 5 bases and J lost 4; bases outside the gene matches: 9. The length of the CDR3 is 15 residues. DNA of the CDR3: TGTGCCAGCAGCCCGCGGGACAGGTTGAGCTATGGCTACACCTTC. Encoded protein: CASSPRDRLSYGYTF.

Sample share makes this clonotype medium-sized. The chain has TRBV3-1 and TRBJ2-2; D is uncertain. The CDR3 has 13 residues. Between the trimmed V and J ends, which lost 2 bases and 6 bases, there was a span of 7 bases. From germline, CDR1 is LGHDT and CDR2 YNNKEL (reference sequence). The CDR3 loop is CASSQLWSGELFF. CDR3 coding DNA: TGTGCCAGCAGCCAATTGTGGTCCGGGGAGCTGTTTTTT.

This clonotype occurred many times. The V and J genes are TRBV28 and TRBJ1-4, with TRBD1 matching 7 bases. With V trimmed by 8 bases and J by 0 bases, 6 bases remained unmatched. Germline V gene sequence: CDR1 MDHEN, CDR2 SYDVKM. The CDR3 extends over 15 amino acids. The CDR3 loop is CASRDSPATNEKLFF. The CDR3 DNA reads TGTGCCAGCCGGGACAGCCCTGCAACTAATGAAAAACTGTTTTTT.

This sequence joins TRBV7-3 and TRBJ2-1, with a possible D match to TRBD1 (6 bases). V lost 5 bases and J 8 bases, leaving 19 bases between the germline ends. The CDR3 has 15 amino acids. CDR1 is SGHTA and CDR2 is FQGTGA in the germline V gene. The CDR3 loop reads CASSLGSGVVDEQFF. CDR3 DNA sequence: TGTGCCAGCAGCCTTGGCTCAGGGGTGGTCGATGAGCAGTTCTTC. The whole variable domain, remainder taken from reference TRBV7-3 and TRBJ2-1, is GAGVSQTPSNKVTEKGKYVELRCDPISGHTALYWYRQSLGQGPEFLIYFQGTGAADDSGLPNDRFFAVRPEGSVSTLKIQRTERGDSAVYLCASSLGSGVVDEQFFGPGTRLTVL.

There are many counts of this clonotype. V is TRBV12-3 or TRBV12-4 and J is TRBJ1-6; 7 bases match TRBD1. Trimming cost V 3 bases and J 4 bases; bases outside gene matches: 0. CDR3 length equals 14 residues. CDR3 loop: CASSLGQYNSPLHF. CDR3 DNA sequence: TGTGCCAGCAGTTTGGGACAGTATAATTCACCCCTCCACTTT.

Ten or more counts support this clonotype. The gene calls are TRBV7-2 and TRBJ1-1, with 7 positions matching TRBD1. CDR3 length: 14 amino acids. V dropped 5 bases and J dropped 4; count of bases not matched to a gene: 7. Germline values: CDR1 SGHTA, CDR2 FQGNSA. The CDR3 sequence: CASSANPGGTEAFF. CDR3 DNA sequence: TGTGCCAGCAGCGCAAACCCAGGGGGCACTGAAGCTTTCTTT.

The chain is built from TRBV12-3 or TRBV12-4 and TRBJ1-5; 8 bases map to TRBD1. V was pared by 6 bases and J by 4 bases, with 5 bases of the junction left unmatched. This CDR3 contains 14 residues. The CDR3 is CASRGRTGNQPQHF. The CDR3 DNA follows: TGTGCCAGCAGGGGCAGGACAGGGAATCAGCCCCAGCATTTT.

Only a few counts were recorded for this clonotype. The CDR3 DNA reads TGTGCCAGCAGCCTGGGGACGGGGAATCAGCCCCAGCATTTT. Residues: CASSLGTGNQPQHF. The genes are TRBV7-2 and TRBJ1-5, with a tentative D call TRBD1 (5 bases). V was cut by 5 bases and J by 4 bases, with 12 bases left in between. CDR1 is SGHTA and CDR2 is FQGNSA in the germline V gene. The CDR3 sequence is 14 residues long.

This clonotype was found many times. The rearrangement uses TRBV6-4 and TRBJ2-6; D is undetermined. There are 15 residues in the CDR3. Trimming left V 5 bases short and J 0 bases short, with 8 bases between. Germline CDR1 and CDR2: MRHNA and SNTAGT. CDR3 amino acids: CASSSENSGANVLTF. CDR3 DNA: TGTGCCAGCAGTTCAGAGAACTCTGGGGCCAACGTCCTGACTTTC.

This clonotype was picked up many times. The J gene is TRBJ2-5, the V gene TRBV7-3; TRBD2 matches 7 bases. There are 15 residues in the CDR3. With V trimmed by 5 bases and J by 3 bases, 9 bases remained unmatched. Germline CDR1 is SGHTA and CDR2 is FQGTGA. CDR3 sequence: CASSPAGTPKETQYF. Written as DNA, the CDR3 is TGTGCCAGCAGCCCAGCGGGGACTCCGAAAGAGACCCAGTACTTC.

This clonotype was found many times. CDR3 in DNA: TGTGCCAGCAGCTTTTGGGTTCGTTCGGGGGCGGGCGAGACCCAGTACTTC. Amino acid sequence: CASSFWVRSGAGETQYF. The V gene is TRBV5-5, the J gene TRBJ2-5; D could derive from TRBD1 or TRBD2 (6 bases each). V was pared by 2 bases and J by 5 bases, with 22 bases between. Germline loops: CDR1 SGHKS, CDR2 YYEKEE (reference sequence). The CDR3 extends over 17 amino acids.

Points on this clonotype: One base away lies a much larger clone, so this may be a sequencing read error. The V and J genes are TRBV7-3 and TRBJ2-7; D call uncertain. The CDR3 is made up of 13 amino acids. V was shortened by 5 bases and J by 3 bases, with 11 bases between the two germline ends. The germline V gene encodes CDR1 SGHTA and CDR2 FQGTGA. CDR3 in DNA: TGTGCCAGCAGCATCCAACAGAACTACGAGCAGTACTTC. Protein: CASSIQQNYEQYF.

The chain uses TRBV20-1 and TRBJ1-1; 7 positions match TRBD1. Germline trimming cut 0 bases from V and 1 base from J; bases unmatched to any gene: 5. CDR1 is DFQATT, CDR2 SNEGSKA, per germline (reference sequence). This CDR3 is built from 15 residues. The CDR3 is CSARDPYRGNTEAFF. For the CDR3, the DNA is TGCAGTGCTAGAGACCCGTACAGGGGGAACACTGAAGCTTTCTTT.

This clonotype was observed a few times. V usage is TRBV19 and J usage is TRBJ2-2; 11 positions agree with TRBD1. From germline, CDR1 is LNHDA and CDR2 SQIVND (reference sequence). This CDR3 is 16 amino acids long. Losses at the gene ends were 4 bases for V and 6 bases for J; bases not matched to a gene: 7. The CDR3: CASSTTRTGGSGELFF. DNA for the CDR3: TGTGCCAGTAGTACCACTCGGACAGGGGGCTCCGGGGAGCTGTTTTTT.